This entry lists 2 T cell receptor beta chains sequenced from one sample in a study of identical twins. TCRdb reprocessed the 5' RACE reads via MiXCR and lists one record per CDR3 protein. The data contain some 710,000 distinct CDR3 sequences, around 5.7% of them seen just once; the ten biggest clones take up about 1.8%. The sample taken for sequencing was naive T cells sorted from blood. These TCRs come from a man younger than 35 in good health.

The chain couples TRBV6-2 or TRBV6-3 to TRBJ2-1; D remains unclear. The germline V and J ends were trimmed by 2 bases and 2 bases, with 13 bases remaining between them. The CDR3 contains 16 residues. Germline loops: CDR1 MNHEY, CDR2 SVGEGT. As DNA, the CDR3 is TGTGCCAGCAGTTACGGCCGCTCCAGGCCCTACAATGAGCAGTTCTTC. This codes for CASSYGRSRPYNEQFF.

This clonotype was picked up many times. V is TRBV12-3 or TRBV12-4 and J is TRBJ1-5; D not resolved. Deletions cut 3 bases from V and 7 bases from J, with 7 bases between. This CDR3 has 12 residues. The CDR3 bases are TGTGCCAGCAGTTTTTGGACCCAGCCCCAGCATTTT. Protein sequence: CASSFWTQPQHF.